The clone carrying this TCR beta chain was counted between two and nine times. Its antigen is as yet unknown. This specimen comes from a study of cytotoxic CD8 clonotypes in ibrutinib-treated CLL. Study-wide results and limits: Starting clonality was above that of age-matched healthy donors and tracked circulating CD8+ T-cell counts.

Sequencing used immunoSEQ multiplex PCR; TCRdb keeps in-frame clones, though not all of them. Among fewer than 400,000 clones listed, 67% were seen once. The germline V gene encodes CDR1 SQVTM and CDR2 ANQGSEA. The CDR3 has 13 residues. V was shortened by 4 bases and J by 0 bases, with 7 bases between the two germline ends. The origin of this receptor is a human donor with chronic lymphocytic leukemia. The chain uses TRBV29-1 and TRBJ1-5; D is undetermined. The source material was PBMCs, sampled after 36 months of ibrutinib treatment. The CDR3 spells CSVGLASNQPQHF. The DNA of the CDR3 is TGCAGCGTTGGGCTGGCTAGCAATCAGCCCCAGCATTTT.